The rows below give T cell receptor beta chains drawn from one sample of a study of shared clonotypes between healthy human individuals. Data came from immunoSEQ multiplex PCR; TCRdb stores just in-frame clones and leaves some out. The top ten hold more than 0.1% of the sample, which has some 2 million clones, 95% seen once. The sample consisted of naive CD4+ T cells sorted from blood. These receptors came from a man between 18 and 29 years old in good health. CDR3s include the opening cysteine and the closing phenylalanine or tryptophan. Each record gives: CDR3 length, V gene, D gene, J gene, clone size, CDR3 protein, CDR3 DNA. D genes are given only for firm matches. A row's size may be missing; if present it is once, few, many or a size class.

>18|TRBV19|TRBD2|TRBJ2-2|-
CASSPFPLAGGYTGELFF
TGTGCCAGTAGCCCATTCCCCCTAGCGGGGGGGTACACCGGGGAGCTGTTTTTT
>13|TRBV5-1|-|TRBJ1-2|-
CASSLGSSYGYTF
TGCGCCAGCAGCTTGGGCAGCAGCTATGGCTACACCTTC
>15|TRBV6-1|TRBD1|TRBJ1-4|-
CASAKQGRDNEKLFF
TGTGCCAGTGCCAAACAGGGGAGGGATAATGAAAAACTGTTTTTT
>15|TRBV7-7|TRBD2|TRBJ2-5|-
CASSLAGQVQETQYF
TGTGCTAGCAGCTTAGCGGGGCAGGTTCAAGAGACCCAGTACTTC
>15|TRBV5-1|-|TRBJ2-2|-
CASSRTELNTGELFF
TGCGCCAGCAGCCGGACAGAGCTGAACACCGGGGAGCTGTTTTTT
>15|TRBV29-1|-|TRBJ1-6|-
CSVEVRDGNNSPLHF
TGCAGCGTTGAAGTCCGGGACGGTAATAATTCACCCCTCCACTTT
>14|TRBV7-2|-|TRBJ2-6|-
CASGGGAGANVLTF
TGTGCCAGCGGCGGGGGCGCCGGGGCCAACGTCCTGACTTTC
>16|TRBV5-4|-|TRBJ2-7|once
CASSLGGRSGSYEQYF
TGTGCCAGCAGCTTGGGTGGGCGGTCAGGATCCTACGAGCAGTACTTC
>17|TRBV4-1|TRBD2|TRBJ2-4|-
CASSQEAGGHFKNIQYF
TGCGCCAGCAGCCAAGAAGCGGGGGGGCACTTCAAAAACATTCAGTACTTC
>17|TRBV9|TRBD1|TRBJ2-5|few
CASSATSGTGGLETQYF
TGTGCCAGCAGCGCGACTTCCGGGACAGGGGGCTTGGAGACCCAGTACTTC
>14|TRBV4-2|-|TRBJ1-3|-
CASRTGGTGNTIYF
TGTGCCAGCAGGACCGGGGGAACTGGAAACACCATATATTTT
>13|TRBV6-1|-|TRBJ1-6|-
CASSERGRPPLHF
TGTGCCAGCAGTGAAAGGGGGAGACCACCCCTCCACTTT
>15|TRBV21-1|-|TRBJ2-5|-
CASSKGGGSQETQYF
TGTGCCAGCAGCAAAGGAGGCGGATCCCAAGAGACCCAGTACTTC
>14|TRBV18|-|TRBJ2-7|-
CASSPGLQEHEQYF
TGTGCCAGCTCACCCGGACTCCAGGAACACGAGCAGTACTTC
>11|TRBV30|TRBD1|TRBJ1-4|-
CAWSRGDRLFF
TGTGCCTGGAGCCGCGGGGACAGACTGTTTTTT
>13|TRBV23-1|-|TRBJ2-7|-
CASGTRRVYEQYF
TGCGCCAGCGGTACACGCAGGGTCTACGAGCAGTACTTC
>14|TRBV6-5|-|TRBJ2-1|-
CASSRSTTYNEQFF
TGTGCCAGCAGCCGTTCAACTACTTACAATGAGCAGTTCTTC
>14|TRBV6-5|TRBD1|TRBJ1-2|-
CASSSGTALYGYTF
TGTGCCAGCAGTTCCGGGACAGCCCTCTATGGCTACACCTTC
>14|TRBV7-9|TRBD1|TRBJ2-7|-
CASSLGQGAQEQYF
TGTGCCAGCAGCTTGGGACAGGGGGCACAGGAGCAGTACTTC
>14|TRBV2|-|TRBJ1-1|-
CASSARELDTEAFF
TGTGCCAGCAGTGCCAGAGAACTGGACACTGAAGCTTTCTTT
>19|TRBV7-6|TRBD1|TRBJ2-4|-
CASSLDGTGGGLAKNIQYF
TGTGCCAGCAGCTTAGACGGGACAGGGGGAGGTTTAGCCAAAAACATTCAGTACTTC
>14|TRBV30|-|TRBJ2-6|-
CAWSEDPRANVLTF
TGTGCCTGGAGTGAGGACCCACGGGCCAACGTCCTGACTTTC
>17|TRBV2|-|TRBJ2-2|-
CASTPKGPGFGGGELFF
TGTGCCAGCACCCCTAAGGGGCCGGGTTTTGGCGGCGGGGAGCTGTTTTTT
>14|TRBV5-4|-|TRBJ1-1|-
CASSLGGPNTEAFF
TGTGCCAGCAGCTTGGGGGGGCCGAACACTGAAGCTTTCTTT
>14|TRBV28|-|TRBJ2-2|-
CASKVNLNTGELFF
TGTGCCAGCAAAGTCAACTTGAACACCGGGGAGCTGTTTTTT
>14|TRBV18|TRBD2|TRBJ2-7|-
CASSLSGGDVEQYF
TGTGCCAGCTCACTGAGCGGGGGGGACGTCGAGCAGTACTTC
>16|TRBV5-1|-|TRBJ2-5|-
CASSLAPLALQETQYF
TGCGCCAGCAGCTTGGCCCCACTAGCCCTCCAAGAGACCCAGTACTTC
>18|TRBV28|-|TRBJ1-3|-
CASSLSFVTTGYGNTIYF
TGTGCCAGCAGTTTATCCTTTGTCACCACAGGGTATGGAAACACCATATATTTT
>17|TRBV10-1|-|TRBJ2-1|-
CASSDGDTAPPYNEQFF
TGCGCCAGCAGTGATGGGGACACCGCCCCGCCTTACAATGAGCAGTTCTTC
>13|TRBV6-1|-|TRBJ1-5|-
CASSEVVNQPQHF
TGTGCCAGCAGTGAAGTGGTCAATCAGCCCCAGCATTTT
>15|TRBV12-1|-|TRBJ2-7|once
CASSFRPSRHYEQYF
TGTGCCAGCAGCTTTCGCCCTAGCAGACACTACGAGCAGTACTTC
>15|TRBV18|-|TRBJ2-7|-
CASSPQEGFSYEQYF
TGTGCCAGCTCACCCCAGGAAGGATTCTCCTACGAGCAGTACTTC
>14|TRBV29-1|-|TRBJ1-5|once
CSVREAGLGQPQHF
TGCAGCGTTAGAGAGGCAGGGCTAGGTCAGCCCCAGCATTTT
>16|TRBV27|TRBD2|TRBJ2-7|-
CASRGTSGGFWYEQYF
TGTGCCAGCAGAGGGACTAGCGGGGGGTTCTGGTACGAGCAGTACTTC
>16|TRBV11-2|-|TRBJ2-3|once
CASSLVGTSFTDTQYF
TGTGCCAGCAGCTTAGTAGGGACAAGTTTCACAGATACGCAGTATTTT